What follows are 9 T cell receptor beta chains derived from one specimen sequenced in a study of blood T cells in healthy people across ages. A second PCR of roughly 7 to 11 cycles used a sample-barcoded 5' primer and a J-beta primer mix. TCRdb re-derived calls from the 5' RACE reads in MiXCR, one entry per CDR3 protein. Of about 1 million distinct CDR3 sequences in the sample, 40% to 55% are singletons; the top ten hold under 20%. The source material was blood. These receptors were obtained from a woman between 55 and 75 years old in good health.

There are a few counts of this clonotype. The genes are TRBV7-9 and TRBJ2-1, with TRBD2 matching over 9 bases. The closer fit of TRBJ2-7 to the DNA end suggests the J call may be wrong. This CDR3 is 14 amino acids long. In germline, CDR1 is SEHNR, CDR2 FQNEAQ (reference sequence). DNA for the CDR3: TGTGCCAGCAGCTATGGGACTAGCTACAATGAGCAGTACTTC. Residues: CASSYGTSYNEQYF.

The V gene is TRBV20-1, the J gene TRBJ2-1; D is undetermined. Germline loops: CDR1 DFQATT, CDR2 SNEGSKA (reference sequence). Trimming removed 3 bases from V and 0 bases from J, with 12 bases in between. CDR3 length equals 15 residues. CDR3 DNA: TGCAGTGCTAGTCCCCCGCAGAGCTCCTACAATGAGCAGTTCTTC. Protein product: CSASPPQSSYNEQFF.

The chain has TRBV7-3 and TRBJ2-1; TRBD2 might be the D (6 bases). The CDR3 loop spans 15 amino acids. The V gene's germline CDR1 is SGHTA and CDR2 FQGTGA. V gave up 0 bases and J gave up 12 bases, with 18 bases separating them. CDR3 nucleotide sequence: TGTGCCAGCAGCTTAACGGGGCTAGCGCCAGATGGGCAGTTCTTC. As protein: CASSLTGLAPDGQFF.

This clonotype was seen a few times. J is TRBJ1-2 and V is TRBV28, with D possibly matching TRBD1 (6 bases). CDR3 length equals 18 residues. Trimming took off 6 bases at V and 3 bases at J, with 26 bases between the two ends. The germline V gene encodes CDR1 MDHEN and CDR2 SYDVKM. The CDR3, as DNA: TGTGCCAGCAGCCCACCCGGTCACAGGGCGTGGAGAGACTATGGCTACACCTTC. It encodes CASSPPGHRAWRDYGYTF.

The V and J genes are TRBV2 and TRBJ1-1; perhaps TRBD1 as D (5 bases). Trimming pared 3 bases from V and 5 bases from J, leaving 13 bases between. This CDR3 spans 14 amino acids. Germline CDR1 SNHLY, CDR2 FYNNEI. The CDR3 protein is CASSDRGLGTEAFF. Here the CDR3 DNA reads TGTGCCAGCAGTGATAGGGGCTTGGGGACTGAAGCTTTCTTT.

The chain employs TRBV11-2 and TRBJ2-1; either TRBD1 or TRBD2 may fit D (5 bases each). Germline values: CDR1 SGHAT, CDR2 FQNNGV. CDR3 size: 14 residues. The ends were cut back, 5 bases at V and 10 bases at J, with 18 bases in the middle. The CDR3 is CASSPRTPPGEQFF. DNA for the CDR3: TGTGCCAGCAGCCCCCGGACACCCCCGGGGGAGCAGTTCTTC.

Points on this clonotype: Germline and junction disagree at one end, which may indicate a read error. V usage is TRBV7-8 and J usage is TRBJ1-2; a weak D match, TRBD1 (6 bases). This CDR3 comprises 16 residues. CDR1 and CDR2 (germline): SGHVS, FQNEAQ. CDR3 sequence: CASSLNLQGSNYGYTF. In nucleotides, the CDR3 is TGTGCCAGCAGCTTAAATTTACAGGGATCAAACTATGGTTACACCTTC. Using reference TRBV7-8 and TRBJ1-2 for the parts outside the CDR3, the full variable domain is GAGVSQSPRYKVAKRGQDVALRCDPISGHVSLFWYQQALGQGPEFLTYFQNEAQLDKSGLPSDRFFAERPEGSVSTLKIQRTQQEDSAVYLCASSLNLQGSNYGYTFGSGTRLTVV.

This rearrangement joins TRBV20-1 to TRBJ2-7; 9 nucleotides align to TRBD2. After removal of 2 bases from V and 1 base from J, the junction contained 9 bases not matched to a gene. The CDR3 consists of 16 residues. CDR1 is DFQATT, CDR2 SNEGSKA, per germline (reference sequence). CDR3: CSARFPTSGRSYEQYF. As DNA, the CDR3 is TGCAGTGCTAGATTCCCGACTAGCGGAAGATCCTACGAGCAGTACTTC.

The chain links TRBV20-1 to TRBJ2-7; D may match TRBD1 or TRBD2 (5 bases each). Trimming cost V 3 bases and J 2 bases, with 17 bases left between them. Germline CDR1 is DFQATT and CDR2 is SNEGSKA (reference sequence). CDR3 length equals 15 residues. The DNA for the CDR3 is TGCAGTGCTAGCTCCGGCCGGGACCGACCCTACGAGCAGTACTTC. Amino acid sequence: CSASSGRDRPYEQYF.